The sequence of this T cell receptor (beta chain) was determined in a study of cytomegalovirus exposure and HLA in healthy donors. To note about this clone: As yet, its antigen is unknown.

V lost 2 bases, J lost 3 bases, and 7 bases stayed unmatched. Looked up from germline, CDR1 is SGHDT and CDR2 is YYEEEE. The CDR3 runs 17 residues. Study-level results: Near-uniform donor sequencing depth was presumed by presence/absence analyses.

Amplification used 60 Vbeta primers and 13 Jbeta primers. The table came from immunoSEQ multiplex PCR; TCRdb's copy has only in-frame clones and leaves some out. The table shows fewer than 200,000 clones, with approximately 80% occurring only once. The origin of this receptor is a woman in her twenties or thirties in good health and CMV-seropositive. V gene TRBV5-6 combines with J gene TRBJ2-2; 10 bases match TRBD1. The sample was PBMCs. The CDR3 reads CASSFYDRGLDTGELFF. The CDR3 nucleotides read TGTGCCAGCAGCTTCTACGACAGGGGGCTTGACACCGGGGAGCTGTTTTTT. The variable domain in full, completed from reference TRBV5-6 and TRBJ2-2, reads DAGVTQSPTHLIKTRGQQVTLRCSPKSGHDTVSWYQQALGQGPQFIFQYYEEEERQRGNFPDRFSGHQFPNYSSELNVNALLLGDSALYLCASSFYDRGLDTGELFFGEGSRLTVL.